This T cell receptor (beta chain) derives from a study of cytomegalovirus exposure and HLA in healthy donors. The CDR3 is 15 residues long. V was clipped by 6 bases and J by 5 bases; unmatched bases: 6. Germline V gives CDR1 PRHDT, CDR2 FYEKMQ (reference sequence). Use of 60 Vbeta and 13 Jbeta primers characterized the PCR. Repertoires were generated with immunoSEQ multiplex PCR, while TCRdb's copy carries only in-frame clones and drops some. The ten top clones account for 0.9% to 1%, within a sample of 110,000 to 150,000 clones. The rearrangement links TRBV13 to TRBJ2-3; the match to TRBD1 covers 12 bases. The receptor comes from a male donor in good health and CMV-seronegative. The sequenced sample consisted of PBMCs. The CDR3 nucleotides read TGTGCCAGCAGTTACCGGGACAGGGGGCAAGATACGCAGTATTTT. It encodes CASSYRDRGQDTQYF.